The clone carrying this T cell receptor (beta chain) was detected only once. Its antigen is as yet unknown. Sequencing was performed with immunoSEQ multiplex PCR; in TCRdb, only in-frame clones are kept and a portion is missing. This sample yields some 500,000 clones, of which 95% to 97% are seen a single time; 0.06% belongs to the top ten. This sample stems from a study of shared clonotypes between healthy human individuals. Findings of the study overall: Non-shared clonotypes were found to have lower generation probabilities than the clonotypes that were shared by all four of the sorted-subset donors. Naive CD4 clonotype sharing across a few donors was approximately 5.2%. Sorted-subset samples were not fully sequenced, rarefaction indicated.

The source is a woman aged 30 to 39 in good health. Sequenced input: naive CD4+ T cells sorted from blood. Specified subset: CD45RA+ positively selected.

CDR3 region: CASTRQGYNEQFF. The CDR3, as DNA: TGTGCCAGCACACGACAGGGCTACAATGAGCAGTTCTTC. This chain links TRBV2 with TRBJ2-1, with 7 bases that match TRBD1. This CDR3 spans 13 amino acids. Trimming at V came to 7 bases and at J to 3 bases, leaving 3 bases not matched to a gene. Germline CDR1 SNHLY, CDR2 FYNNEI.